The source of this T cell receptor (beta chain) is a study of shared clonotypes between healthy human individuals. To note about this clone: The antigen remains undetermined. The sample carries other DNA sequences with the same CDR3.

The naive CD8 subset, CD45RO-negative cells positively selected for CCR7, excluded terminally differentiated effector memory CD45RA+ cells. Replicate PCRs for sorted subsets used 200 to 250 ng DNA; this equaled 25,000 to 35,000 T cell genomes. Assay used: immunoSEQ multiplex PCR; TCRdb lists only in-frame clones, some missing. This table holds about 2 million clones, less than 95% found once. Study-level findings and limits: Measured sharing among donors was expected to vary with sequencing depth.

The clonotype originates from a man younger than 35 in good health. Sequencing input: naive CD8+ T cells sorted from blood.

The CDR3 reads CASSLDGGEQYF. In nucleotides, the CDR3 is TGTGCCAGCAGCTTAGACGGTGGCGAGCAGTACTTC. The chain has TRBV11-3 and TRBJ2-7; D gene unclear. The CDR3 consists of 12 residues. Deletions cut 0 bases from V and 6 bases from J, with 6 bases between. CDR1 is SGHNT, CDR2 YENEEA, per germline.